Listed below are T cell receptor beta chains from one sample, sequenced in a study of blood T cell repertoires in COVID-19. Measured with immunoSEQ multiplex PCR; TCRdb has only the in-frame clones, and not every one. There are 140,000 to 150,000 clones in the sample; approximately 83% occur only once, and around 8% lies in the top ten. The sequenced sample consisted of peripheral blood. The receptors stem from a woman aged 60 to 75 with COVID-19, enrolled during active disease. Both conserved end residues are part of each CDR3. D genes are given only for firm matches. Some rows have no size entry. The others give once, few or many, or a class for an expanded clone.

clone size: -; D gene: TRBD2; J gene: TRBJ2-3; V gene: TRBV4-2; CDR3 DNA: TGTGCCAGCAGCCAAGACGGAGCGGGGGCTAGCACAGATACGCAGTATTTT; CDR3 protein: CASSQDGAGASTDTQYF
clone size: -; D gene: -; J gene: TRBJ2-2; V gene: TRBV7-9; CDR3 DNA: TGTGCCAGCAGCTCCCACCGTAGAACGGACAGCCAGAACACCGGGGAGCTGTTTTTT; CDR3 protein: CASSSHRRTDSQNTGELFF
clone size: -; D gene: -; J gene: TRBJ1-4; V gene: TRBV6-2/TRBV6-3; CDR3 DNA: TGTGCCAGCAGTCGGGAAAATGAAAAACTGTTTTTT; CDR3 protein: CASSRENEKLFF
clone size: -; D gene: -; J gene: TRBJ2-3; V gene: TRBV3-1/TRBV3-2; CDR3 DNA: TGTGCCAGCAGCCAATCATTTAGCGGTTACACAGATACGCAGTATTTT; CDR3 protein: CASSQSFSGYTDTQYF
clone size: few; D gene: TRBD2; J gene: TRBJ2-3; V gene: TRBV29-1; CDR3 DNA: TGCAGCGTTGAGGCTCGGGGGGGCACAGATACGCAGTATTTT; CDR3 protein: CSVEARGGTDTQYF
clone size: once; D gene: -; J gene: TRBJ1-1; V gene: TRBV7-3; CDR3 DNA: TGTGCCAGCAGCTTACAGGGGAGTCCTAACACTGAAGCTTTCTTT; CDR3 protein: CASSLQGSPNTEAFF
clone size: once; D gene: -; J gene: TRBJ1-1; V gene: TRBV10-2; CDR3 DNA: TGCGCCAGCAGTGAGTCGAGGGAGACTGAAGCTTTCTTT; CDR3 protein: CASSESRETEAFF
clone size: few; D gene: TRBD1; J gene: TRBJ1-1; V gene: TRBV5-1; CDR3 DNA: TGCGCCAGCAGCCTCAGGCAGGGGGCCGGGGTAAACACTGAAGCTTTCTTT; CDR3 protein: CASSLRQGAGVNTEAFF
clone size: few; D gene: -; J gene: TRBJ1-6; V gene: TRBV3-1/TRBV3-2; CDR3 DNA: TGTGCCAGCAGAGCTTGGACAGCCTCGAATTCACCCCTCCACTTT; CDR3 protein: CASRAWTASNSPLHF
clone size: -; D gene: -; J gene: TRBJ2-6; V gene: TRBV9; CDR3 DNA: TGTGCCAGCAGGGAGGGGAGCTCTGGGGCCAACGTCCTGACTTTC; CDR3 protein: CASREGSSGANVLTF
clone size: -; D gene: TRBD1; J gene: TRBJ2-3; V gene: TRBV4-2; CDR3 DNA: TGTGCCAGCAGCCAGGGACAGCCTGACACAGATACGCAGTATTTT; CDR3 protein: CASSQGQPDTDTQYF
clone size: -; D gene: -; J gene: TRBJ1-4; V gene: TRBV18; CDR3 DNA: TGTGCCAGCTCACCACCGAGCCTGGGGGGTGAAAAACTGTTTTTT; CDR3 protein: CASSPPSLGGEKLFF
clone size: -; D gene: TRBD2; J gene: TRBJ2-3; V gene: TRBV5-5; CDR3 DNA: TGTGCCAGCAGCCGGGGGGGATTAGATACGCAGTATTTT; CDR3 protein: CASSRGGLDTQYF
clone size: -; D gene: -; J gene: TRBJ2-5; V gene: TRBV18; CDR3 DNA: TGTGCCAGCTCACGCGGGGTGGGAAAGCCCCAGTACCAAGAGACCCAGTACTTC; CDR3 protein: CASSRGVGKPQYQETQYF
clone size: once; D gene: TRBD2; J gene: TRBJ2-1; V gene: TRBV18; CDR3 DNA: TGTGCCAGCTCACCCCTTAGAACTAGCGGGGGGCGAAGCTCCTACAATGAGCAGTTCTTC; CDR3 protein: CASSPLRTSGGRSSYNEQFF
clone size: -; D gene: TRBD1; J gene: TRBJ1-2; V gene: TRBV2; CDR3 DNA: TGTGCCAGCAGCTCGAACGGCCCGAGATCCGGGACAGGCTCTTCTGGCTACACCTTC; CDR3 protein: CASSSNGPRSGTGSSGYTF
clone size: -; D gene: TRBD1; J gene: TRBJ1-2; V gene: TRBV30; CDR3 DNA: TGTGCCTGGAGTGGACAGGGTTTTTTCTATGGCTACACCTTC; CDR3 protein: CAWSGQGFFYGYTF
clone size: -; D gene: -; J gene: TRBJ2-2; V gene: TRBV7-9; CDR3 DNA: TGTGCCAGCAGCTTCAGGACAGAGAACACCGGGGAGCTGTTTTTT; CDR3 protein: CASSFRTENTGELFF
clone size: -; D gene: -; J gene: TRBJ1-2; V gene: TRBV5-6; CDR3 DNA: TGTGCCAGCTTCGGGGAGAGTAACTATGGCTACACCTTC; CDR3 protein: CASFGESNYGYTF
clone size: few; D gene: -; J gene: TRBJ2-1; V gene: TRBV18; CDR3 DNA: TGTGCCAGCTCACCCTCGAGATCCTACAATGAGCAGTTCTTC; CDR3 protein: CASSPSRSYNEQFF
clone size: once; D gene: -; J gene: TRBJ1-2; V gene: TRBV9; CDR3 DNA: TGTGCCAGCAGCGTAGAGGGGGACACCTATGGCTACACCTTC; CDR3 protein: CASSVEGDTYGYTF
clone size: -; D gene: -; J gene: TRBJ1-1; V gene: TRBV11-2; CDR3 DNA: TGTGCCAGCAGCCCCAGCGTAATTGAAGCTTTCTTT; CDR3 protein: CASSPSVIEAFF
clone size: -; D gene: -; J gene: TRBJ1-1; V gene: TRBV28; CDR3 DNA: TGTGCCAGCAGTCCTTTGCCGGGACAAAACACTGAAGCTTTCTTT; CDR3 protein: CASSPLPGQNTEAFF
clone size: -; D gene: -; J gene: TRBJ2-5; V gene: TRBV9; CDR3 DNA: TGTGCCAGCAGCCGGACACCCCAAGAGACCCAGTACTTC; CDR3 protein: CASSRTPQETQYF
clone size: few; D gene: -; J gene: TRBJ1-5; V gene: TRBV2; CDR3 DNA: TGTGCCAGCCGCGTTGGAACGGGTCAGCCCCAGCATTTT; CDR3 protein: CASRVGTGQPQHF
clone size: -; D gene: -; J gene: TRBJ2-2; V gene: TRBV7-9; CDR3 DNA: TGTGCCAGCAGCTTAATGGGGGGTGTTGGCACCGGGGAGCTGTTTTTT; CDR3 protein: CASSLMGGVGTGELFF
clone size: -; D gene: TRBD2; J gene: TRBJ2-2; V gene: TRBV5-1; CDR3 DNA: TGCGCCAGCAGCTCTAGCGGAGGGAACACCGGGGAGCTGTTTTTT; CDR3 protein: CASSSSGGNTGELFF
clone size: -; D gene: -; J gene: TRBJ1-2; V gene: TRBV19; CDR3 DNA: TGTGCCAGTAGTGCGAGAGGGATTGTGCCCGCTGGTACCTTC; CDR3 protein: CASSARGIVPAGTF
clone size: -; D gene: -; J gene: TRBJ1-4; V gene: TRBV19; CDR3 DNA: TGTGCCAGCCAGTCGGCAGGGAAAGGAAAACTGTTTTTT; CDR3 protein: CASQSAGKGKLFF
clone size: -; D gene: -; J gene: TRBJ2-1; V gene: TRBV24-1; CDR3 DNA: TGTGCCACCAGTGATAGGGACTCCCCCACGGATGAGCAGTTCTTC; CDR3 protein: CATSDRDSPTDEQFF
clone size: -; D gene: TRBD2; J gene: TRBJ2-1; V gene: TRBV5-1; CDR3 DNA: TGCGCCAGCAGCTTGGGTAGCGGGGGGCGCGAGCAGTTCTTC; CDR3 protein: CASSLGSGGREQFF
clone size: -; D gene: TRBD1; J gene: TRBJ1-2; V gene: TRBV7-9; CDR3 DNA: TGTGCCAGCAGCTTAGGGGACAGGGTGGACTATGGCTACACCTTC; CDR3 protein: CASSLGDRVDYGYTF
clone size: -; D gene: TRBD2; J gene: TRBJ2-5; V gene: TRBV28; CDR3 DNA: TGTGCCAGCAGTTTACGGGGGACTAGTCAAGAGACCCAGTACTTC; CDR3 protein: CASSLRGTSQETQYF
clone size: -; D gene: -; J gene: TRBJ2-3; V gene: TRBV3-1/TRBV3-2; CDR3 DNA: TGTGCCAGCAGCCGCTCTTTGGGCGGGGCCACAGATACGCAGTATTTT; CDR3 protein: CASSRSLGGATDTQYF
clone size: once; D gene: -; J gene: TRBJ1-3; V gene: TRBV9; CDR3 DNA: TGTGCCAGCAGCGTAGCTACGATGCGGGGGGCGGGAAACACCATATATTTT; CDR3 protein: CASSVATMRGAGNTIYF
clone size: -; D gene: -; J gene: TRBJ2-7; V gene: TRBV30; CDR3 DNA: TGTGCCTGCACTGGGCAGGGGAAGACCTACGAGCAGTACTTC; CDR3 protein: CACTGQGKTYEQYF